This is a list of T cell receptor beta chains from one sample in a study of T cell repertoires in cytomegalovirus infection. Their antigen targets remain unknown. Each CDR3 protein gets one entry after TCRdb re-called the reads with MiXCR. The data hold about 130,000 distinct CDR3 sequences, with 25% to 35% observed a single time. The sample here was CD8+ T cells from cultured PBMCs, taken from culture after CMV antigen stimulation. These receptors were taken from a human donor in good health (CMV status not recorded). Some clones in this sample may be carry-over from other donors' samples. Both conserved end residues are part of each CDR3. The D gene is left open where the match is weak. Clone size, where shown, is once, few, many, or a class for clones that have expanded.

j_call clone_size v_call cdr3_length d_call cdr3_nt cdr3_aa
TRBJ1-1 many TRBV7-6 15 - TGTGCCAGCAGCCCCGATGAAGGGTCCTACACTGAAGCTTTCTTT CASSPDEGSYTEAFF
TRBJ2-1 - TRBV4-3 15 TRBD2 TGCGCCAGCAGCCAAGTGCCGGGGGGACTGAATGAGCAGTTCTTC CASSQVPGGLNEQFF
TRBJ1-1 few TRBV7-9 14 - TGTGCCAGCAGACCTGTGCAGGGATGGACTGAAGCTTTCTTT CASRPVQGWTEAFF
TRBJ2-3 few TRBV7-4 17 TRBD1 TGTGCCAGCAGCCCAGGGACAGTCGCGATGATCACAGATACGCAGTATTTT CASSPGTVAMITDTQYF
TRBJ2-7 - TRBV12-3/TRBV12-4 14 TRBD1 TGTGCCAGCAGTTGGACAGGGAATACCTACGAGCAGTACTTC CASSWTGNTYEQYF
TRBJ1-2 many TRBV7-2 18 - TGTGCCAGCAGCTTATTTCCCTCGGGGGGTTCCTATAACTATGGCTACACCTTC CASSLFPSGGSYNYGYTF
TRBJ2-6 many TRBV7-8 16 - TGTGCCAGCAGCACTCAGGGGATGGGCGGGGCCAACGTCCTGACTTTC CASSTQGMGGANVLTF
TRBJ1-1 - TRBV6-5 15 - TGTGCCAGCAGTTCCACAGGTTACATGAACACTGAAGCTTTCTTT CASSSTGYMNTEAFF
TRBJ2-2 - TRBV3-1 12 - TGTGCCAGCAGCCAGAGTGGAACTGAGCTGTTTTTT CASSQSGTELFF
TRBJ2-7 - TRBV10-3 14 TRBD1 TGTGCCATCAGTGATAACAGGGGGAGCTACGAGCAGTACTTC CAISDNRGSYEQYF
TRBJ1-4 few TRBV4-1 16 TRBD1 TGCGCCAGCAGCCAAGAAAGCTACAGGGGTACTGAAAAACTGTTTTTT CASSQESYRGTEKLFF
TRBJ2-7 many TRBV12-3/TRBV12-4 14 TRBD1 TGTGCCAGCAGTTTTTGGGAATCAGGGGGCGAGCAGTACTTC CASSFWESGGEQYF
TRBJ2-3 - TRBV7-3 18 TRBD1 TGTGCCAGCAGCTTAACGGGTCTAGGGGGCAGGTCCACAGATACGCAGTATTTT CASSLTGLGGRSTDTQYF
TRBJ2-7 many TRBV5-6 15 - TGTGCCAGCAGCTTGGGAGACACCTTTCCCTACGAGCAGTACTTC CASSLGDTFPYEQYF
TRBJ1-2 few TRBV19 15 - TGTGCCAGTAGTCCCTCGGGACGGACTAACTATGGCTACACCTTC CASSPSGRTNYGYTF
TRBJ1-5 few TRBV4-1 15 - TGCGCCAGCAGCCAAGTTGACCCGCCGGGGCAGCCCCAGCATTTT CASSQVDPPGQPQHF
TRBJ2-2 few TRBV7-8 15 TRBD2 TGTGCCAGCAGCTTAGTTGGGGGGGACACCGGGGAGCTGTTTTTT CASSLVGGDTGELFF
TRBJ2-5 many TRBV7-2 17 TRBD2 TGTGCCAGCAGCTCAGGACTAGCGGGGGTGTTGGTGGAGACCCAGTACTTC CASSSGLAGVLVETQYF
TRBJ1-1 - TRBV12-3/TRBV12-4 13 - TGTGCCAGCAGCTACGGGGGGGGTTCTGAAGCTTTCTTT CASSYGGGSEAFF
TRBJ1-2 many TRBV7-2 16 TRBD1 TGTGCCAGCAGCTCACATCCGGGACAGGGCGAAGGTGGCTACACCTTC CASSSHPGQGEGGYTF